This T cell receptor (beta chain) was profiled in a study of cytomegalovirus exposure and HLA in healthy donors. V shed 0 bases and J shed 2 bases, with 9 bases lying between them. From germline, CDR1 is SGHRS and CDR2 YFSETQ. The CDR3 extends over 14 amino acids. The table lists this clone with a few counts. Primers: 60 Vbeta forward and 13 Jbeta reverse. Using immunoSEQ multiplex PCR, the repertoire was profiled, and TCRdb retains in-frame clones only, with some absent. The top ten clones hold about 24% of a sample with 82,000 or so clones, 10% of them seen once. This clonotype was sampled from a man in his fifties or sixties in good health and CMV-seropositive. Sequencing used PBMCs. The rearrangement links TRBV5-1 to TRBJ2-7, with D perhaps matching TRBD2 (6 bases). CDR3 in amino acids: CASSLGASAYEQYF. DNA of the CDR3: TGCGCCAGCAGCTTGGGGGCTAGCGCCTACGAGCAGTACTTC.